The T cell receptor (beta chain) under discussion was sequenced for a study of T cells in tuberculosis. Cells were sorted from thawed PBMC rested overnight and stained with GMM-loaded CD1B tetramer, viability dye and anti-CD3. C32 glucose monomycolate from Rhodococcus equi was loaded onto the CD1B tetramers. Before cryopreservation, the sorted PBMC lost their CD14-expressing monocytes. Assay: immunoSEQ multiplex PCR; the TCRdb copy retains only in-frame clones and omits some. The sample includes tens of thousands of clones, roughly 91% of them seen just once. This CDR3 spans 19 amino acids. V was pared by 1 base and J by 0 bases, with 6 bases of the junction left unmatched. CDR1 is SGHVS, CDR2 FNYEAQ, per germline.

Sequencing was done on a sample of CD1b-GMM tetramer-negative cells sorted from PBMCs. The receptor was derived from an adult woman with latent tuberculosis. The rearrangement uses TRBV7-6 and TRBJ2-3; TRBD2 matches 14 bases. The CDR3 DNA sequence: TGTGCCAGCAGCTTAGATGGGACTAGCGGGGGAGGGAGCACAGATACGCAGTATTTT. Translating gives CASSLDGTSGGGSTDTQYF.